The 20 T cell receptor beta chains below all came from one sample that was sequenced in a study of prognosis after radiotherapy for stage I lung cancer. Amplification of TCR beta CDR3 from genomic DNA used two-round multiplex PCR. Individual primers that were specific to each TRBV and TRBJ gene served in first-round PCR. TCRdb ran MiXCR on the multiplex PCR reads and lists one entry per CDR3 protein. This table holds about 18,000 distinct CDR3 sequences, approximately 30% found once. Here the sequenced sample was PBMCs, taken before or after stereotactic body radiation therapy (not recorded which). The receptors were sampled from a donor at least 50 years old with non-small cell lung cancer.

This clonotype has just a few counts. This is likely an artifact of a read error, given a far larger clone one base away. This chain uses TRBV6-9 with TRBJ2-2; 13 nucleotides line up with TRBD2. With 3 bases clipped from V and 6 bases from J, the junction kept 16 bases outside the gene matches. Germline CDR1 MNHGY, CDR2 SVAAGI. CDR3 length equals 20 residues. The CDR3 is CASSYSPGTSGMKGAGELFF. CDR3 sequence (DNA): TGTGCCAGCAGTTACTCCCCCGGGACTAGCGGGATGAAAGGGGCCGGGGAGCTGTTTTTT.

In this sample, this clonotype turned up many times. V gene TRBV9 combines with J gene TRBJ2-1, with 11 nucleotides matching TRBD2. V dropped 0 bases and J dropped 4; count of bases not matched to a gene: 3. Germline-derived CDR1 and CDR2 are SGDLS and YYNGEE. The CDR3 is 16 residues long. Written as DNA, the CDR3 is TGTGCCAGCAGCGTAGATAGCGGGAGGGCTTACAATGAGCAGTTCTTC. It specifies CASSVDSGRAYNEQFF. The entire variable domain, with the rest obtained from reference TRBV9 and TRBJ2-1, is as follows: DSGVTQTPKHLITATGQRVTLRCSPRSGDLSVYWYQQSLDQGLQFLIQYYNGEERAKGNILERFSAQQFPDLHSELNLSSLELGDSALYFCASSVDSGRAYNEQFFGPGTRLTVL.

Notes on this clonotype: A much larger clone lies one base from this, so it may be a read error. The V and J genes are TRBV19 and TRBJ2-2; D may be TRBD1 (5 bases). Trimming stripped 3 bases from V and 5 bases from J, with 7 bases between. Germline lookup yields CDR1 LNHDA and CDR2 SQIVND (reference sequence). This CDR3 comprises 13 residues. The CDR3 sequence: CASSIQGTGELFF. CDR3 in DNA: TGTGCCAGTAGTATTCAGGGTACCGGGGAGCTGTTTTTT.

The sample holds many counts of this clonotype. The V and J genes are TRBV5-8 and TRBJ2-5; 14 bases align to TRBD2. Germline V gene sequence: CDR1 SGHTS, CDR2 YDEGEE. The CDR3 has 15 amino acids. The V segment lost 4 bases and the J segment 3 bases; nucleotides outside the gene matches: 2. CDR3 coding DNA: TGTGCCAGCAGCCCGGGACTAGCGGGAGAAGAGACCCAGTACTTC. Amino acids: CASSPGLAGEETQYF.

This clonotype came up many times. In this CDR3 the conserved last residue, phenylalanine or tryptophan, is missing, so a read error is likely. V and J are TRBV7-6 and TRBJ1-5; a weak D match, TRBD1 (5 bases). CDR3 length equals 15 residues. The V gene's germline CDR1 is SGHVS and CDR2 FNYEAQ. With 0 bases removed from V and 7 bases from J, the gap between germline ends came to 13 bases. The CDR3 loop reads CASSLAGGLRQPQHL. In DNA, the CDR3 is TGTGCCAGCAGCTTAGCCGGGGGGTTGAGGCAGCCCCAGCATCTT.

This clonotype was counted ten times or more. The rearrangement links TRBV27 to TRBJ2-5; TRBD2 agrees at 7 bases. Germline V gives CDR1 MNHEY, CDR2 SMNVEV (reference sequence). V was pared by 5 bases and J by 2 bases, with 8 bases of the junction left unmatched. The CDR3 has 15 residues. The CDR3 nucleotides read TGTGCCAGCAGTACAGGACTAGTAGGACAAGAGACCCAGTACTTC. Amino acid sequence: CASSTGLVGQETQYF.

J is TRBJ1-2 and V is TRBV6-2 or TRBV6-3, with TRBD1 matching over 8 bases. The trim removed 6 bases at V and 0 bases at J, leaving 3 bases unmatched. Germline V CDR1 and CDR2: MNHEY, SVGEGT. The CDR3 length is 14 residues. This CDR3 is CASRRDRTNYGYTF. In nucleotides, the CDR3 is TGTGCCAGCAGACGGGACAGGACTAACTATGGCTACACCTTC.

Within the sample, this clonotype is medium-sized (0.01 to 0.1%). The chain couples TRBV5-1 to TRBJ2-1; D gene unclear. The germline CDR1 and CDR2 sequences are SGHRS and YFSETQ. The CDR3 is 15 residues long. Trimming stripped 1 base from V and 4 bases from J, with 12 bases between. The CDR3: CASSLRPNVYNEQFF. CDR3 coding DNA: TGCGCCAGCAGCTTGCGCCCGAACGTGTACAATGAGCAGTTCTTC.

Worth noting for this clonotype: A far more abundant clone sits one base away, making this likely a read error. This chain uses TRBV20-1 with TRBJ2-5; 13 positions match TRBD2. The J call could be wrong; TRBJ2-1 is a better fit for the DNA end. Germline assignment: CDR1 DFQATT and CDR2 SNEGSKA (reference sequence). This CDR3 comprises 16 residues. CDR3 in DNA: TGCAGTGCTATAGGACTAGCGGGAGATGTCTACAATGAGCAGTTCTTC. Translating it yields CSAIGLAGDVYNEQFF.

This clonotype occurred many times. The genes are TRBV6-1 and TRBJ1-2; 10 positions agree with TRBD1. This CDR3 has 14 residues. Germline loops: CDR1 MNHNS, CDR2 SASEGT. J was trimmed by 7 bases and V by 5 bases; bases with no gene match: 7. CDR3 residues: CASSPWGTGVGYTF. DNA of the CDR3: TGTGCCAGCAGTCCCTGGGGGACAGGGGTTGGCTACACCTTC.

This clonotype was detected many times. The V call is TRBV7-6, the J call TRBJ2-2; D not certain. This CDR3 contains 13 residues. V dropped 2 bases and J dropped 8 bases, with 9 bases sitting between them. Germline V gives CDR1 SGHVS, CDR2 FNYEAQ. The DNA for the CDR3 is TGTGCCAGCAGCTTAAACCTTAGGGGGGAGCTGTTTTTT. Amino acid sequence: CASSLNLRGELFF. Full variable domain (remainder filled in from reference TRBV7-6 and TRBJ2-2): GAGVSQSPRYKVTKRGQDVALRCDPISGHVSLYWYRQALGQGPEFLTYFNYEAQQDKSGLPNDRFSAERPEGSISTLTIQRTEQRDSAMYRCASSLNLRGELFFGEGSRLTVL.

CDR3 sequence reads: CRAGTWGVNSPLHF. CDR3 coding DNA: TGCAGGGCTGGGACATGGGGCGTCAATTCACCCCTCCACTTT. V usage is TRBV20-1 and J usage is TRBJ1-6; a weak D match, TRBD1 (6 bases). The CDR3 sequence is 14 residues long. Germline assignment: CDR1 DFQATT and CDR2 SNEGSKA (reference sequence).

This clonotype was counted many times. Since a much larger clone is just one base distant, this may be a read error. The chain combines TRBV2 with TRBJ2-1, with a possible D match to TRBD1 (6 bases). This CDR3 spans 14 amino acids. CDR1 and CDR2 (germline): SNHLY, FYNNEI. The chain's CDR3 is CVSDGEGDYNEQFF. For the CDR3, the DNA is TGTGTCAGCGACGGAGAGGGGGATTACAATGAGCAGTTCTTC. The full variable domain, completed using reference TRBV2 and TRBJ2-1, is EPEVTQTPSHQVTQMGQEVILRCVPISNHLYFYWYRQILGQKVEFLVSFYNNEISEKSEIFDDQFSVERPDGSNFTLKIRSTKLEDSAMYFCVSDGEGDYNEQFFGPGTRLTVL.

In its sample, this clonotype was seen many times. For the CDR3, the DNA is TGTGCCAGCAGTCCCCCATCGGGGGCGGTGAACACTGAAGCTTTCTTT. It codes for CASSPPSGAVNTEAFF. V gene TRBV6-2 or TRBV6-3 combines with J gene TRBJ1-1; D is perhaps TRBD1 (6 bases). CDR1 is MNHEY, CDR2 SVGEGT, per germline. Trimming took off 5 bases at V and 0 bases at J, with 16 bases between the two ends. The CDR3 has 16 amino acids.

This clonotype ranks as medium-sized. The chain carries TRBV9 and TRBJ2-1; D ambiguous. With 0 bases removed from V and 0 bases from J, the gap between germline ends came to 7 bases. From germline, CDR1 is SGDLS and CDR2 YYNGEE. CDR3 length: 15 residues. DNA for the CDR3: TGTGCCAGCAGCGTAGAGGCGTACTCCTACAATGAGCAGTTCTTC. As protein: CASSVEAYSYNEQFF. The full variable domain, rest sourced from reference TRBV9 and TRBJ2-1, is DSGVTQTPKHLITATGQRVTLRCSPRSGDLSVYWYQQSLDQGLQFLIQYYNGEERAKGNILERFSAQQFPDLHSELNLSSLELGDSALYFCASSVEAYSYNEQFFGPGTRLTVL.

Turning to this clonotype: A far larger clone is one nucleotide away, so this likely arose from a read error. The genes are TRBV5-1 and TRBJ2-1; 7 bases fit TRBD2. Germline values: CDR1 SGHRS, CDR2 YFSETQ. The CDR3 is made up of 12 amino acids. The V segment lost 1 base and the J segment 10 bases; nucleotides outside the gene matches: 2. The CDR3 coding sequence is TGCGCCAGCAGCTTGCTAGCGGACGAGCAGTTCTTC. Protein sequence: CASSLLADEQFF. The full variable domain, with the rest looked up from reference TRBV5-1 and TRBJ2-1, is KAGVTQTPRYLIKTRGQQVTLSCSPISGHRSVSWYQQTPGQGLQFLFEYFSETQRNKGNFPGRFSGRQFSNSRSEMNVSTLELGDSALYLCASSLLADEQFFGPGTRLTVL.

A note on this clonotype: A far bigger clonotype differs at one base, so this is likely a read error. The chain uses TRBV6-9 and TRBJ2-3; 7 nucleotides line up with TRBD1. Losses at the gene ends were 3 bases for V and 4 bases for J; bases not matched to a gene: 16. CDR1 and CDR2 (germline): MNHGY, SVAAGI. The CDR3 extends over 18 amino acids. CDR3 in amino acids: CASSYSTGKGALADTQYF. The DNA for the CDR3 is TGTGCCAGCAGTTACTCGACGGGAAAGGGGGCGTTGGCAGATACGCAGTATTTT.

About this clonotype itself: One end of the junction varies from germline; a read error may be responsible. V usage is TRBV7-7 and J usage is TRBJ2-5; 7 bases are a match to TRBD1. The germline V gene has CDR1 SSHAT and CDR2 FNYEAQ (reference sequence). The CDR3 consists of 13 residues. CDR3 DNA: TGTGCCAGCAGCCGACAGGGTCTTCAGACCCATTACTTC. Encoded protein: CASSRQGLQTHYF.

The chain carries TRBV6-1 and TRBJ2-1; TRBD1 is a possible D gene (5 bases). The CDR3 loop spans 14 amino acids. Germline-derived CDR1 and CDR2 are MNHNS and SASEGT. With 5 bases removed from V and 7 bases from J, the gap between germline ends came to 15 bases. The CDR3 coding sequence is TGTGCCAGCAGTCCCCGGTTCAGGGAAAATGAGCAGTTCTTC. It encodes CASSPRFRENEQFF.

This clonotype was counted many times. This rearrangement joins TRBV12-3 or TRBV12-4 to TRBJ2-4; TRBD2 aligns across 7 bases. V gave up 5 bases and J gave up 0 bases; unmatched junction bases: 1. The CDR3 has 14 residues. The CDR3 region is CASSPGGAKNIQYF. CDR3 nucleotide sequence: TGTGCCAGCAGTCCGGGGGGAGCCAAAAACATTCAGTACTTC.